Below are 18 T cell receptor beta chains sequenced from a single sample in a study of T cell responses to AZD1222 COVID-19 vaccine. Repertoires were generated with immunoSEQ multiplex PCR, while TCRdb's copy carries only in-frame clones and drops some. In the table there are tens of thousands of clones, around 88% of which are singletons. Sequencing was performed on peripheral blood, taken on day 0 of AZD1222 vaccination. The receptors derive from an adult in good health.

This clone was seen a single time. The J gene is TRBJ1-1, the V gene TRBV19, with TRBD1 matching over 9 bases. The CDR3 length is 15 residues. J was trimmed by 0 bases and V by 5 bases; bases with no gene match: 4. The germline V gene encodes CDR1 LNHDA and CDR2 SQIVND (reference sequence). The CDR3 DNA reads TGTGCCAGTAGTTTCCGGGACAGGGTGAACACTGAAGCTTTCTTT. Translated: CASSFRDRVNTEAFF. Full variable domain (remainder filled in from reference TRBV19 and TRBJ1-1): DGGITQSPKYLFRKEGQNVTLSCEQNLNHDAMYWYRQDPGQGLRLIYYSQIVNDFQKGDIAEGYSVSREKKESFPLTVTSAQKNPTAFYLCASSFRDRVNTEAFFGQGTRLTVV.

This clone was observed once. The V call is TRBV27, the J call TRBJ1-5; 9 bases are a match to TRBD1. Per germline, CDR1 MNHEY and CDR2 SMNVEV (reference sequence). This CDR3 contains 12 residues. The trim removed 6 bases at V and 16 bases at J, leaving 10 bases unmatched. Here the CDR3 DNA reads TGTGCCAGCAGCCGGACACAGGGGGCTAAACATTTT. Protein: CASSRTQGAKHF.

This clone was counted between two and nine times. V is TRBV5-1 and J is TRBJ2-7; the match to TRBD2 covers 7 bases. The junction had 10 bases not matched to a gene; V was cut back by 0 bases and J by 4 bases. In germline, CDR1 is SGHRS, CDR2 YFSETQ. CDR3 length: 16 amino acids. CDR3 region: CASSLAAGKRGYEQYF. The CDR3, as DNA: TGCGCCAGCAGCTTGGCCGCAGGGAAGCGGGGATACGAGCAGTACTTC.

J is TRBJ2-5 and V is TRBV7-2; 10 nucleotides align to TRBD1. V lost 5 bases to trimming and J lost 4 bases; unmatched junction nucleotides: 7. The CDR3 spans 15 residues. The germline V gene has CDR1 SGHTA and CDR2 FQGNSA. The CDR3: CASSGRQGASETQYF. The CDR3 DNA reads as TGTGCCAGCAGCGGGCGACAGGGGGCGTCAGAGACCCAGTACTTC.

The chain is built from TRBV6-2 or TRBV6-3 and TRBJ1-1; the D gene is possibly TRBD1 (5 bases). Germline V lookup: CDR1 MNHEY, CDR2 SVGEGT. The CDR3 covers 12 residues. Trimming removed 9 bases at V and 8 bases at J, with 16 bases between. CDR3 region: CASSKGSDEAFF. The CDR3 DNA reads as TGTGCCAGTAGTAAGGGGTCCGACGAAGCTTTCTTT.

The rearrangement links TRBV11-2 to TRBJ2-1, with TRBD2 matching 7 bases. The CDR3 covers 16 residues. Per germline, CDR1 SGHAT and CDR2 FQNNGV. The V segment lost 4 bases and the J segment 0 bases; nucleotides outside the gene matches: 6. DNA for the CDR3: TGTGCCAGCAGCTCTCGGCGGGGGTACTCCTACAATGAGCAGTTCTTC. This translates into CASSSRRGYSYNEQFF. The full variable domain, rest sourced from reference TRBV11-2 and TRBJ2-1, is EAGVAQSPRYKIIEKRQSVAFWCNPISGHATLYWYQQILGQGPKLLIQFQNNGVVDDSQLPKDRFSAERLKGVDSTLKIQPAKLEDSAVYLCASSSRRGYSYNEQFFGPGTRLTVL.

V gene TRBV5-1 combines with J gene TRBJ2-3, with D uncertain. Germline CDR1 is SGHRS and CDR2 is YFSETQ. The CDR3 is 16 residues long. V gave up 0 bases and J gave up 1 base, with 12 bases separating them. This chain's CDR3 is CASSLGGVSGTDTQYF. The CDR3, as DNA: TGCGCCAGCAGCTTGGGTGGGGTGAGCGGCACAGATACGCAGTATTTT.

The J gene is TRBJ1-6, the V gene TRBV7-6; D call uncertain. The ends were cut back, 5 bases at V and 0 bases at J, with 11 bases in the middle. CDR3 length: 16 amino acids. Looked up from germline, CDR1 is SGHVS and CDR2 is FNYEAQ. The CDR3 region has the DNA TGTGCCAGCAGCCCGAGGCAGCCCTCCTATAATTCACCCCTCCACTTT. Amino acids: CASSPRQPSYNSPLHF.

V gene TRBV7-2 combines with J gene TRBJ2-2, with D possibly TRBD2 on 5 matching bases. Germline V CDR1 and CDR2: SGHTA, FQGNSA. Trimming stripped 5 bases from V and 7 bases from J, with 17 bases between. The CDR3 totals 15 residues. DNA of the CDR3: TGTGCCAGCAGCCGTCTTACGAGGGCGGTCGGGGAGCTGTTTTTT. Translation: CASSRLTRAVGELFF.

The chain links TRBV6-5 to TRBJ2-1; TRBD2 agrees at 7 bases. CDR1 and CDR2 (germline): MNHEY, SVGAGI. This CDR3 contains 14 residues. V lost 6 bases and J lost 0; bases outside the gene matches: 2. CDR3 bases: TGTGCCAGCAGGCAGCGGGGCTCCTACAATGAGCAGTTCTTC. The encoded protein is CASRQRGSYNEQFF.

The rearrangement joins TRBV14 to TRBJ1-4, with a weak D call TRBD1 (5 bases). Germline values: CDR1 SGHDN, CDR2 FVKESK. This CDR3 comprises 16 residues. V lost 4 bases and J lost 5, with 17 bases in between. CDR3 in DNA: TGTGCCAGCAGCCGCCCTCCAGGTGAGGGGAATGAAAAACTGTTTTTT. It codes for CASSRPPGEGNEKLFF.

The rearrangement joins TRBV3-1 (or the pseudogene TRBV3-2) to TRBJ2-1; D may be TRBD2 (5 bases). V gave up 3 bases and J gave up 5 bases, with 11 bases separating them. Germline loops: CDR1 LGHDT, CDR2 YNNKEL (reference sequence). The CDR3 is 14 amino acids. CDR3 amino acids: CASSHFSADNEQFF. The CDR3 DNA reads TGTGCCAGCAGCCATTTTAGCGCGGACAATGAGCAGTTCTTC.

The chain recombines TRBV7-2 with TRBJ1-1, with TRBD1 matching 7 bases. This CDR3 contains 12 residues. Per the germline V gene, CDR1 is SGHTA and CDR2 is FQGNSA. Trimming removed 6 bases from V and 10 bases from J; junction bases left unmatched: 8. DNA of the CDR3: TGTGCCAGCAGAAGCCTTACAGGGGTAGCTTTCTTT. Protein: CASRSLTGVAFF.

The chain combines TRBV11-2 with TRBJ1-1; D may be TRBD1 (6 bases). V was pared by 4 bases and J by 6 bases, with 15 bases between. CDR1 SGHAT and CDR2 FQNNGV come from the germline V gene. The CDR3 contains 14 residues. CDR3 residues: CASSSLTGYPEAFF. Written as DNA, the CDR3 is TGTGCCAGCAGCTCATTAACAGGGTACCCTGAAGCTTTCTTT.

This CDR3 is CAWTAYSGTGSSYEQYF. The CDR3 DNA sequence: TGTGCCTGGACAGCTTACTCCGGGACAGGGAGCTCCTACGAGCAGTACTTC. The V call is TRBV30, the J call TRBJ2-7; 9 bases are a match to TRBD1. This CDR3 is built from 17 residues. Per germline, CDR1 GTSNPN and CDR2 SVGIG (reference sequence). Trimming cost V 4 bases and J 0 bases; bases outside gene matches: 13.

The CDR3 nucleotides are TGTGCCAGCAGCTTTGGGAACAGCTATGGCTACACCTTC. Its protein product is CASSFGNSYGYTF. The genes are TRBV11-2 and TRBJ1-2; D not certain. V lost 3 bases to trimming and J lost 4 bases, with 9 bases between them. This CDR3 contains 13 residues. Germline values: CDR1 SGHAT, CDR2 FQNNGV.

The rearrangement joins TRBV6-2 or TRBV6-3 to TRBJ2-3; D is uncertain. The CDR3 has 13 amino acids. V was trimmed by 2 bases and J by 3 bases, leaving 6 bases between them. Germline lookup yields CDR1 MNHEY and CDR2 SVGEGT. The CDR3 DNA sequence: TGTGCCAGCAGTTACCGGCCGACAGATACGCAGTATTTT. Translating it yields CASSYRPTDTQYF.

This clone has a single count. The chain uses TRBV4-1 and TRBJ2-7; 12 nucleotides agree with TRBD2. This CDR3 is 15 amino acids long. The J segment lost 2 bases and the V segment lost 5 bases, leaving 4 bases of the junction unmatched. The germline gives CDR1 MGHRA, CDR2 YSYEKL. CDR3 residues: CASSVRLAGAYEQYF. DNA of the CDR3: TGCGCCAGCAGCGTTCGACTAGCGGGAGCCTACGAGCAGTACTTC.